This record concerns one T cell receptor (beta chain) sequence. Samples underwent the assay at deep level. Some clones are missing from TCRdb's copy, which holds only in-frame ones; the method was immunoSEQ multiplex PCR. Of 650,000 to 800,000 clones listed, about 92% were seen once; the top ten hold about a quarter. V lost 3 bases and J 6 bases, leaving 13 bases between the germline ends. Germline CDR1 is SGDLS and CDR2 is YYNGEE. CDR3 length equals 13 residues. CD8 cells regarded as naive lacked CD45RO, were positively chosen for CCR7, and omitted terminally differentiated effector memory CD45RA+ cells. The data belong to a study of shared clonotypes between healthy human individuals.

This TCR was recovered from a man aged 25-40 years in good health. This chain connects TRBV9 to TRBJ2-7; D ambiguous. Sample: naive CD8+ T cells sorted from blood. The CDR3 here is CASSGFAGREQYF. For the CDR3, the DNA is TGTGCCAGCAGCGGATTCGCCGGTCGCGAGCAGTACTTC.